The entry below describes one TCR beta chain. Its antigen remains unknown. The entry originates in a study of cytomegalovirus exposure and HLA in healthy donors. At the level of the study: Across 300 to 400 genotyped donors, about 80% landed in the Caucasian-associated ancestry cluster.

Vbeta (60) and Jbeta (13) primers were used in the PCR. Sequencing was performed with immunoSEQ multiplex PCR; in TCRdb, only in-frame clones are kept and a portion is missing. The sample lists 160,000 or so clones; about 78% were seen once. The CDR3 runs to 16 residues. Germline V gives CDR1 MGHRA, CDR2 YSYEKL. V was clipped by 1 base and J by 4 bases; unmatched bases: 5. Whole-study results and caveats: Links to common viral pathogens appeared, in a later analysis, for several of the most significant clusters. By HLA locus, TCR association rates varied in a later analysis, with DRB1 showing the most and HLA-C the fewest. A later analysis linked a missense variant in DCLRE1C to the trimming of TCR beta V and J genes.

The clonotype comes from a male donor in good health and CMV-seronegative. Input material: PBMCs. This chain joins TRBV4-1 and TRBJ1-5; 9 bases fit TRBD1. The CDR3 sequence: CASSQVETGGNQPQHF. The CDR3 DNA sequence: TGCGCCAGCAGCCAAGTAGAGACAGGGGGAAATCAGCCCCAGCATTTT.